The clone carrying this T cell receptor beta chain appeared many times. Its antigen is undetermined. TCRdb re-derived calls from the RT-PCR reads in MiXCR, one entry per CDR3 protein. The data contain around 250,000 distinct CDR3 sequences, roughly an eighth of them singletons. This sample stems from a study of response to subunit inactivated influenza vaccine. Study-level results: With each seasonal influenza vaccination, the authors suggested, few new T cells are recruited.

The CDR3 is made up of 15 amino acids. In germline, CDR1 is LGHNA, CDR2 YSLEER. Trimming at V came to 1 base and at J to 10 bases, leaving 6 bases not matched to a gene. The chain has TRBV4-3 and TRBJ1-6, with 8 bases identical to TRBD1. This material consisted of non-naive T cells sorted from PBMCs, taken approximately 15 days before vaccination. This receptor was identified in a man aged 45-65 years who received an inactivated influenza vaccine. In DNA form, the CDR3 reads TGCGCCAGCAGCCAAGGTGAAAACAGGGGGTCACCCCTCCACTTT. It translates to CASSQGENRGSPLHF.